One sample yielded the 30 T cell receptor beta chains listed below, sequenced in a study of persistence of HIV-infected CD4 T cells. The antigens these receptors bind are not known. Sequencing used immunoSEQ version 4 in survey mode. The data were produced by immunoSEQ multiplex PCR, yet TCRdb's version contains in-frame clones alone and is incomplete. This sample yields some 30,000 clones, of which approximately 78% are seen a single time; around 0.81% belongs to the top ten. Lysates of CMV-infected fibroblasts at 10 ug/mL stimulated these cells. CD40L/CD69 double-negative CD45RO-high memory CD4+ T cells were collected. The sequencing here drew on CD4+ T cells sorted from PBMCs after roughly 17-hour stimulation, taken from a patient who received antiretroviral therapy. These receptors originate from an adult woman with HIV who was CMV-seropositive.

The genes are TRBV6-5 and TRBJ1-1; a weak D match, TRBD1 (5 bases). V lost 0 bases and J 13 bases, leaving 18 bases between the germline ends. This CDR3 region has 14 residues. The V gene's germline CDR1 is MNHEY and CDR2 SVGAGI. CDR3 nucleotides: TGTGCCAGCAGTTACTCGAACGGCGATTCGGGGGTTTTCTTT. Its protein is CASSYSNGDSGVFF.

This clone was recorded once. The gene calls are TRBV5-1 and TRBJ2-1, with 11 positions matching TRBD1. The germline CDR1 and CDR2 sequences are SGHRS and YFSETQ. V dropped 2 bases and J dropped 1; count of bases not matched to a gene: 5. There are 17 residues in the CDR3. The CDR3 nucleotides read TGCGCCAGCAGCTTCCTTGGACAGGGGGCATCCTACAATGAGCAGTTCTTC. Protein product: CASSFLGQGASYNEQFF.

In this sample, this clone turned up once. The chain links TRBV6-5 to TRBJ1-2; D is ambiguous. Trimming removed 2 bases at V and 8 bases at J, with 18 bases between. CDR3 length: 15 residues. CDR1 is MNHEY, CDR2 SVGAGI, per germline. CDR3 DNA sequence: TGTGCCAGCAGTTACGCACCCTGGTCCTCCCTCGGCTACACCTTC. Translating it yields CASSYAPWSSLGYTF.

The gene calls are TRBV6-5 and TRBJ1-2; TRBD1 matches at 8 bases. The germline gives CDR1 MNHEY, CDR2 SVGAGI. Trimming at V came to 6 bases and at J to 7 bases, leaving 10 bases not matched to a gene. The CDR3 has 14 amino acids. For the CDR3, the DNA is TGTGCCAGCAGGAGAGATCAGGGGGCGGGTGGCTACACCTTC. Its protein product is CASRRDQGAGGYTF.

This sequence joins TRBV5-4 and TRBJ2-3, with 13 bases that match TRBD2. V was clipped by 4 bases and J by 2 bases; unmatched bases: 4. Germline CDR1 reads SGHNT; CDR2 reads YYREEE (reference sequence). The CDR3 is 16 amino acids. CDR3: CASSTGLAGDTDTQYF. The CDR3 DNA follows: TGTGCCAGCAGCACTGGACTAGCGGGGGACACAGATACGCAGTATTTT.

In its sample, this clone was seen once. V is TRBV19 and J is TRBJ2-3; weak D call: TRBD2 (6 bases). In germline, CDR1 is LNHDA, CDR2 SQIVND (reference sequence). The V and J ends lost 6 bases and 11 bases respectively, with 12 bases between them. The CDR3 sequence is 11 residues long. This CDR3 is CASRGGEVQYF. Written as DNA, the CDR3 is TGTGCCAGTAGGGGCGGGGAGGTGCAGTATTTT.

The V and J genes are TRBV29-1 and TRBJ2-5, with 9 positions matching TRBD1. The V gene's germline CDR1 is SQVTM and CDR2 ANQGSEA. Trimming at V came to 6 bases and at J to 5 bases, leaving 13 bases not matched to a gene. The CDR3 is made up of 15 amino acids. The CDR3 DNA reads TGCAGCGTGAAAGGGAACAGGGGGCAGGCGGAGACCCAGTACTTC. Its protein is CSVKGNRGQAETQYF.

The chain recombines TRBV5-1 with TRBJ2-1; 7 bases fit TRBD1. Germline CDR1 and CDR2: SGHRS and YFSETQ. The length of the CDR3 is 16 residues. The J segment lost 0 bases and the V segment lost 2 bases, leaving 5 bases of the junction unmatched. In DNA, the CDR3 is TGCGCCAGCAGCTTCCTACAGGGGAGCTCCTACAATGAGCAGTTCTTC. Protein: CASSFLQGSSYNEQFF.

The genes are TRBV30 and TRBJ1-4; 8 bases agree with TRBD1. This CDR3 has 15 residues. Losses at the gene ends were 0 bases for V and 4 bases for J; bases not matched to a gene: 4. Germline V gene data show CDR1 as GTSNPN and CDR2 as SVGIG (reference sequence). The CDR3 coding sequence is TGTGCCTGGAGTGTCAGGGACAGGAATAATGAAAAACTGTTTTTT. Residues: CAWSVRDRNNEKLFF.

V and J are TRBV3-1 (or the pseudogene TRBV3-2) and TRBJ2-7; no clear D. The CDR3 is 12 amino acids. V was clipped by 5 bases and J by 5 bases, with 10 bases between them. Germline CDR1 reads LGHDT; CDR2 reads YNNKEL (reference sequence). Here the CDR3 reads CASSLRLHEQYF. CDR3 nucleotides: TGTGCCAGCAGCTTACGACTCCACGAGCAGTACTTC.

This chain links TRBV5-1 with TRBJ1-1; TRBD1 aligns across 9 bases. The CDR3 is 14 amino acids. CDR1 is SGHRS and CDR2 is YFSETQ in the germline V gene. V trimming: 5 bases; J trimming: 8 bases; junction bases outside the gene matches: 10. The CDR3 bases are TGCGCCAGCAGTTCGACAGGGGGGGCCCCCGAAGCTTTCTTT. Protein: CASSSTGGAPEAFF.

This clone showed up just a few times. The chain links TRBV27 to TRBJ1-2; D ambiguous. CDR1 and CDR2 from the germline V gene are MNHEY and SMNVEV (reference sequence). This CDR3 comprises 11 residues. The germline V and J ends were trimmed by 5 bases and 4 bases, with 5 bases remaining between them. Here the CDR3 DNA reads TGTGCCAGCAGTGGGGTCTATGGCTACACCTTC. Translation gives CASSGVYGYTF.

This clone occurred a few times. The gene calls are TRBV2 and TRBJ1-5; no clear D gene. The CDR3 loop spans 13 amino acids. The ends were cut back, 7 bases at V and 2 bases at J, with 9 bases in the middle. Germline CDR1 reads SNHLY; CDR2 reads FYNNEI. CDR3 DNA sequence: TGTGCCAGCACCCCCCAGGGCAATCAGCCCCAGCATTTT. Its protein product is CASTPQGNQPQHF.

Written as DNA, the CDR3 is TGCAGTGCTAACGGGAACACTGAAGCTTTCTTT. It specifies CSANGNTEAFF. This sequence joins TRBV20-1 and TRBJ1-1; D ambiguous. Between the trimmed V and J ends, which lost 4 bases and 1 base, there was a span of 4 bases. This CDR3 is built from 11 residues. CDR1 and CDR2 (germline): DFQATT, SNEGSKA (reference sequence).

CDR3 amino acids: CASSHRRTGGAEPQHF. For the CDR3, the DNA is TGTGCCAGCAGCCACCGCCGGACAGGTGGCGCGGAGCCCCAGCATTTT. V and J are TRBV6-2 or TRBV6-3 and TRBJ1-5; 7 bases match TRBD1. The CDR3 is 16 amino acids. J was trimmed by 8 bases and V by 6 bases; bases with no gene match: 16. Germline CDR1 and CDR2: MNHEY and SVGEGT.

The chain is built from TRBV19 and TRBJ2-2, with 9 bases aligning to TRBD1. J was trimmed by 1 base and V by 7 bases; bases with no gene match: 10. The germline V gene encodes CDR1 LNHDA and CDR2 SQIVND (reference sequence). The CDR3 is 17 amino acids. Here the CDR3 DNA reads TGTGCCAGTATCAGGTTGGGGGGACAGGGGAACACCGGGGAGCTGTTTTTT. Amino acids: CASIRLGGQGNTGELFF.

This chain uses TRBV19 with TRBJ2-4; tentatively, D is TRBD1 (5 bases). The CDR3 is 13 residues long. The germline V gene encodes CDR1 LNHDA and CDR2 SQIVND (reference sequence). V was trimmed by 5 bases and J by 10 bases, leaving 15 bases between them. The chain's CDR3 is CASSYSRDGIQYF. CDR3 sequence (DNA): TGTGCCAGTAGTTATTCCAGGGATGGGATTCAGTACTTC.

Only a few counts were recorded for this clone. V usage is TRBV5-4 and J usage is TRBJ2-1; 10 nucleotides align to TRBD2. The CDR3 totals 14 residues. Trimming cost V 3 bases and J 8 bases; bases outside gene matches: 5. Germline values: CDR1 SGHNT, CDR2 YYREEE (reference sequence). CDR3 sequence reads: CASSSASGGYEQFF. In DNA form, the CDR3 reads TGTGCCAGCAGCTCGGCTAGCGGGGGCTATGAGCAGTTCTTC.

This rearrangement joins TRBV5-1 to TRBJ1-5; possibly TRBD1 for D (6 bases). The germline V gene has CDR1 SGHRS and CDR2 YFSETQ. The CDR3 totals 15 residues. Trimming shortened V by 0 bases and J by 6 bases, and 13 bases separated the two germline ends. The CDR3 DNA reads TGCGCCAGCAGCTTGGATGGGGGGCTGGGTCAGCCCCAGCATTTT. Amino acid sequence: CASSLDGGLGQPQHF.

The chain uses TRBV19 and TRBJ1-2; no clear D. CDR1 and CDR2 (germline): LNHDA, SQIVND (reference sequence). V was clipped by 8 bases and J by 8 bases, with 15 bases between them. The CDR3 has 12 residues. The DNA for the CDR3 is TGTGCCAGTTCCGGGTCCTTGAGAGGCTACACCTTC. It encodes CASSGSLRGYTF. Drawing the rest from reference TRBV19 and TRBJ1-2, the complete variable domain is DGGITQSPKYLFRKEGQNVTLSCEQNLNHDAMYWYRQDPGQGLRLIYYSQIVNDFQKGDIAEGYSVSREKKESFPLTVTSAQKNPTAFYLCASSGSLRGYTFGSGTRLTVV.

The J gene is TRBJ2-1, the V gene TRBV6-1; maybe TRBD2 (6 bases). The CDR3 has 13 residues. Germline V gives CDR1 MNHNS, CDR2 SASEGT. V was clipped by 0 bases and J by 6 bases, with 6 bases between them. DNA for the CDR3: TGTGCCAGCAGTGAAGCGCGGGGCAATGAGCAGTTCTTC. As protein: CASSEARGNEQFF.

The rearrangement links TRBV10-3 to TRBJ2-4, with TRBD1 matching over 10 bases. The junction had 5 bases not matched to a gene; V was cut back by 4 bases and J by 2 bases. The CDR3 has 16 residues. Germline CDR1 ENHRY, CDR2 SYGVKD. CDR3 loop: CAISAGDRGSKNIQYF. The CDR3 DNA sequence: TGTGCCATCAGTGCAGGGGACAGGGGTTCCAAAAACATTCAGTACTTC.

The chain has TRBV29-1 and TRBJ2-3; tentative D call: TRBD1 (6 bases). The CDR3 is 12 residues long. Looked up from germline, CDR1 is SQVTM and CDR2 is ANQGSEA. The germline V and J ends were trimmed by 7 bases and 2 bases, with 10 bases remaining between them. CDR3 nucleotides: TGCAGCGCCGGGACAAACACAGATACGCAGTATTTT. The encoded protein is CSAGTNTDTQYF.

The chain employs TRBV7-2 and TRBJ2-7; D unclear. The CDR3 loop spans 13 amino acids. V lost 4 bases, J lost 5 bases, and 12 bases lay in between. The germline V gene encodes CDR1 SGHTA and CDR2 FQGNSA. CDR3 amino acids: CASSSSASNEQYF. CDR3 nucleotide sequence: TGTGCCAGCAGCTCCTCTGCCTCTAACGAGCAGTACTTC.

The V gene is TRBV5-6, the J gene TRBJ1-2, with D unresolved. The germline CDR1 and CDR2 sequences are SGHDT and YYEEEE. The CDR3 has 15 amino acids. V was cut by 4 bases and J by 4 bases, with 17 bases left in between. In nucleotides, the CDR3 is TGTGCCAGCAGCATGGACCGGGCCACCTTCTATGGCTACACCTTC. Its protein is CASSMDRATFYGYTF.

This clone appeared once. This chain joins TRBV5-4 and TRBJ2-1; 7 bases line up with TRBD1. The CDR3 is 17 residues long. Per the germline V gene, CDR1 is SGHNT and CDR2 is YYREEE (reference sequence). With V trimmed by 4 bases and J by 2 bases, 12 bases remained unmatched. The CDR3 reads CASSPTRSGQTYNEQFF. The CDR3 bases are TGTGCCAGCAGCCCGACCCGCTCGGGACAGACCTACAATGAGCAGTTCTTC.

This chain connects TRBV5-4 to TRBJ2-3, with 8 bases identical to TRBD1. The germline V gene encodes CDR1 SGHNT and CDR2 YYREEE (reference sequence). The trim removed 4 bases at V and 0 bases at J, leaving 10 bases unmatched. CDR3 length: 17 amino acids. The DNA for the CDR3 is TGTGCCAGCAGCACGGGACAGGCCTTCACTAGCACAGATACGCAGTATTTT. Its protein product is CASSTGQAFTSTDTQYF. The entire variable domain, with the rest obtained from reference TRBV5-4 and TRBJ2-3, is as follows: ETGVTQSPTHLIKTRGQQVTLRCSSQSGHNTVSWYQQALGQGPQFIFQYYREEENGRGNFPPRFSGLQFPNYSSELNVNALELDDSALYLCASSTGQAFTSTDTQYFGPGTRLTVL.

Only a few counts were recorded for this clone. CDR3 in DNA: TGCGCCAGCAGCTTGGTTGTGGCAGCGGAGGGTACGCAGTATTTT. Its protein is CASSLVVAAEGTQYF. V usage is TRBV5-1 and J usage is TRBJ2-3; weak D call: TRBD2 (6 bases). CDR3 size: 15 residues. V shed 0 bases and J shed 8 bases, with 16 bases lying between them. The germline CDR1 and CDR2 sequences are SGHRS and YFSETQ.

V usage is TRBV6-5 and J usage is TRBJ1-1; no reliable D call. Between the trimmed V and J ends, which lost 7 bases and 0 bases, there was a span of 12 bases. The germline V gene has CDR1 MNHEY and CDR2 SVGAGI. There are 14 residues in the CDR3. DNA for the CDR3: TGTGCCAGCATTTTTACATGGATGAACACTGAAGCTTTCTTT. Amino acids: CASIFTWMNTEAFF.

The sample holds a few counts of this clone. The CDR3 DNA reads TGTGCCAGCCGGGACAGGGAGGGACAGCCCCAGCATTTT. This gives the protein CASRDREGQPQHF. J is TRBJ1-5 and V is TRBV2; 9 positions agree with TRBD1. The CDR3 has 13 amino acids. Trimming took 8 bases from V and 7 from J; bases not matched to a gene: 6. Germline values: CDR1 SNHLY, CDR2 FYNNEI. Together with reference TRBV2 and TRBJ1-5, the CDR3 gives the full variable domain: EPEVTQTPSHQVTQMGQEVILRCVPISNHLYFYWYRQILGQKVEFLVSFYNNEISEKSEIFDDQFSVERPDGSNFTLKIRSTKLEDSAMYFCASRDREGQPQHFGDGTRLSIL.